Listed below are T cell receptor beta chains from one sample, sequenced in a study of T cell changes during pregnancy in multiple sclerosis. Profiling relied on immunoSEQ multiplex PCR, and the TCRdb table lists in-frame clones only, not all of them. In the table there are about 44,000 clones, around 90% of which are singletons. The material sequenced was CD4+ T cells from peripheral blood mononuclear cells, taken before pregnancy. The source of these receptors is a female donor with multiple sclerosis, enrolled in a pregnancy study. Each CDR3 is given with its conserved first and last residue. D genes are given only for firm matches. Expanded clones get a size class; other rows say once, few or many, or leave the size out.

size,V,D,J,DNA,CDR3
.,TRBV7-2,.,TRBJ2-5,TGTGCCAGCAGCTCATTACGCGGGACCCAGTACTTC,CASSSLRGTQYF
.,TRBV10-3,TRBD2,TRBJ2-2,TGCGGCATCAAAAAAGCGGGGTCGGGGGACACCGGGGAGCTGTTTTTT,CGIKKAGSGDTGELFF
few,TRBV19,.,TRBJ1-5,TGTGCCAGTAGCCCATATCCACCGGGGCAGGGGTTCTTTCAGCCCCAGCATTTT,CASSPYPPGQGFFQPQHF
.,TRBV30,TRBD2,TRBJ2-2,TGTGCCTGGAGTGTTAGCGGGAGACGAACCGGGGAGCTGTTTTTT,CAWSVSGRRTGELFF
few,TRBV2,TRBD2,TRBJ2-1,TGTGCCAGCAACCGAGCGGGGGCCTTAGACAATGAGCAGTTCTTC,CASNRAGALDNEQFF
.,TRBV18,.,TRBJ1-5,TGTGCCAGCTCACCGGCTGGACAGTCTAATCAGCCCCAGCATTTT,CASSPAGQSNQPQHF
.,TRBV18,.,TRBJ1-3,TGTGCCAGCTCACTCGGTGGGAGCTCTGGAAACACCATATATTTT,CASSLGGSSGNTIYF
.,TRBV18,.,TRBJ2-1,TGTGCCAGCTCACCACCTTCGGGAATTTCTGGAAGCAATGAGCAGTTCTTC,CASSPPSGISGSNEQFF
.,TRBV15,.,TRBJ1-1,TGTGCCACCAGCAGAGATCGGCGAAGGGGATATTCTGAAGCTTTCTTT,CATSRDRRRGYSEAFF
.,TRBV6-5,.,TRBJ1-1,TGTGCCAGCAGGAGACAGGCCCGTGACGGTGAAGCTTTCTTT,CASRRQARDGEAFF
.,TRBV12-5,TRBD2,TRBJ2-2,TGTGCTAGTGCCCTCGGGCTAGCGGGAGGAACCGGGGAGCTGTTTTTT,CASALGLAGGTGELFF
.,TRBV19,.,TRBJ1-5,TGTGCCAGTAGTATAGCAGGTAGCAATCAGCCCCAGCATTTT,CASSIAGSNQPQHF
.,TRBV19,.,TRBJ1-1,TGTGCCAGTAGCATGGTATGGGGGGTTTACACTGAAGCTTTCTTT,CASSMVWGVYTEAFF
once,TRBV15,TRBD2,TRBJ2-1,TGTGCCACCAGCAGGTCAACTAGCGGGCGGGAGCAGTTCTTC,CATSRSTSGREQFF
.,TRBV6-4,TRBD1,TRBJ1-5,TGTGCCAGCAGACACCCTTGCCTTCGGCAGGGGGGAAGCAATCAGCCCCAGCATTTT,CASRHPCLRQGGSNQPQHF
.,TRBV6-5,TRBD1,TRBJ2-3,TGTGCCACCTCTACAGGGGGTATGACAGATACGCAGTATTTT,CATSTGGMTDTQYF
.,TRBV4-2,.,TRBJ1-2,TGTGCAGCGGGGGGGCGACGGGAACGAAAAAACTATGGCTACACCTTC,CAAGGRRERKNYGYTF
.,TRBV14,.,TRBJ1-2,TGTGCCAGCAGCCAAGTTGAGTCATCCGTTTGGTTC,CASSQVESSVWF
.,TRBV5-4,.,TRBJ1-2,TGTGCCAGCAGCTCGGGAGATCGGGTCGTGGGTGGCTACACCTTC,CASSSGDRVVGGYTF
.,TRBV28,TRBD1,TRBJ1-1,TGTGCCAGCAGTGAGACAGGGGCCGGCACTGAAGCTTTCTTT,CASSETGAGTEAFF
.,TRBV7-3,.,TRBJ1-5,TGTGCCAGCAGCCCCTCGGGGGGCAATCAGCCCCAGCATTTT,CASSPSGGNQPQHF
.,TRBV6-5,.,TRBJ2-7,TGTGCCAGCACCCAGGGCAGGGGATCTTACGAGCAGTACTTC,CASTQGRGSYEQYF
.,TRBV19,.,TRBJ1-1,TGTGCCAGTAGTATTTTAGGGGGGGGCACTGAAGCTTTCTTT,CASSILGGGTEAFF
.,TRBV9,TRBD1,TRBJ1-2,TGTGCCAGCAGCCCGAGGGGGGACAGGACAAACTATGGCTACACCTTC,CASSPRGDRTNYGYTF
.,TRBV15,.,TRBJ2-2,TGTGCCACCAGCAGAGATTTAGCGGCAGGGTCCGGGGAGCTGTTTTTT,CATSRDLAAGSGELFF
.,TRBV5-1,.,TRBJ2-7,TGCGCCAGCAGCTTGGCGGGTTCCTACGAGCAGTACTTC,CASSLAGSYEQYF
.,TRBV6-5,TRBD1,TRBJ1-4,TGTGCCAGCAGTTCCCGGACAGGGGGCACTGAAAAACTGTTTTTT,CASSSRTGGTEKLFF
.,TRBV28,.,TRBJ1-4,TGTGCCAGCAGTCCCCAATTGACCCGAGCGGGGTTTTTT,CASSPQLTRAGFF
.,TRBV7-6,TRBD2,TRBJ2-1,TGTGCCAGCAGCTTAACTGCTAGCGGGGTATATGAGCAGTTCTTC,CASSLTASGVYEQFF
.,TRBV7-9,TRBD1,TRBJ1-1,TGTGCCAGCAGCTTAGCTTCACCGGGACAGGGATACATGAACACTGAAGCTTTCTTT,CASSLASPGQGYMNTEAFF
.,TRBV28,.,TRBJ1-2,TGTGCCAGCAGTCTCCTGGGGCTTGGTGGCTACACCTTC,CASSLLGLGGYTF
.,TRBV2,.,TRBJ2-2,TGTGCCAGCAGTGGTCAGGGGAGGGTCACCGGGGAGCTGTTTTTT,CASSGQGRVTGELFF
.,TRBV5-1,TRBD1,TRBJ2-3,TGCGCCAGCAGCCTCCGGGACAGGGGGCAGGATACGCAGTATTTT,CASSLRDRGQDTQYF
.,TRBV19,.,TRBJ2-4,TGTGCCAGTAGGGGGGCCGGGGTTCAGTACTTC,CASRGAGVQYF
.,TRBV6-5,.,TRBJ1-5,TGTGCCAGCAGTACCCTCGGGGGGGGGAATCAGCCCCAGCATTTT,CASSTLGGGNQPQHF
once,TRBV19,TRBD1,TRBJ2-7,TGTGCCAGTAGGCGGAGGACAGGCGAAACTTACGAGCAGTACTTC,CASRRRTGETYEQYF
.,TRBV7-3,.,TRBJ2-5,TGTGCCAGCAGCTTAGTCCCTGAAGAGACCCAGTACTTC,CASSLVPEETQYF
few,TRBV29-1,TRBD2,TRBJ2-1,TGCAGCGTTGCTTTGCTAGCGGGGGTTTACAATGAGCAGTTCTTC,CSVALLAGVYNEQFF
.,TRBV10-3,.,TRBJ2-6,TGTGCCATCAGTGTGGGGCCTTTGGCTGGGGCCAACGTCCTGACTTTC,CAISVGPLAGANVLTF
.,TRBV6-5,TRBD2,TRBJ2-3,TGTGCCAGCAGTGCGGGACTAGCAGTTGTAGATACGCAGTATTTT,CASSAGLAVVDTQYF
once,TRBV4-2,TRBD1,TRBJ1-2,TGTGCCAGCAGCCAGATTTTCCGGGACAGGAAATATGGCTACACCTTC,CASSQIFRDRKYGYTF
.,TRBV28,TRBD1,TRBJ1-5,TGTGCCAGCAGTGAGGGACAGTATAGCAATCAGCCCCAGCATTTT,CASSEGQYSNQPQHF
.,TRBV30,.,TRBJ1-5,TGTGCCTGGAGTCCAGCGAGAGATCAGCCCCAGCATTTT,CAWSPARDQPQHF